The clone carrying this T cell receptor (beta chain) was recorded a few times. What it binds is unknown. The germline gives CDR1 MNHEY, CDR2 SVGAGI. This CDR3 is 15 amino acids long. With V trimmed by 5 bases and J by 3 bases, 9 bases remained unmatched. This record belongs to a study of beta chain features in type 1 diabetes. The investigators reverse transcribed all of the isolated RNA, so they sequenced expressed TCRB transcripts. Sequencing was performed with immunoSEQ multiplex PCR; in TCRdb, only in-frame clones are kept and a portion is missing. The profile covers fewer than 150,000 clones, with roughly 7.2% appearing a single time and under 1.5% taken by the ten largest. Points from the study as a whole: Researchers could not determine here whether HLA type influences TCRB rearrangement.

The chain joins TRBV6-5 to TRBJ1-2; 7 bases map to TRBD1. The sequencing sample was made of central memory CD4+ T cells from blood. This receptor was obtained from a woman in her twenties or thirties in good health. The CDR3, as DNA: TGTGCCAGCAGTAGGGGACAGAAGGTCGACTATGGCTACACCTTC. Protein sequence: CASSRGQKVDYGYTF.